This is a list of T cell receptor beta chains from one sample in a study of shared clonotypes between healthy human individuals. The repertoire was sequenced with immunoSEQ multiplex PCR; TCRdb's copy has only in-frame clones and lacks some. The sample has around 500,000 clones; about 84% are singletons. Sequenced input: PBMCs. These receptor sequences come from a woman aged 35 to 49 in good health. Some clones in this sample may be carry-over from other donors' samples. Both conserved end residues are part of each CDR3.

CASSPAPSGSSYEQYF	TRBV28	TRBJ2-7
CSAAGPEQYF	TRBV20-1	TRBJ2-7
CASKSQGAGYGYTF	TRBV28	TRBJ1-2
CASSEATGLANEKLFF	TRBV2	TRBJ1-4
CASAGAYEQYF	TRBV28	TRBJ2-7
CASSSGLLNTGELFF	TRBV5-1	TRBJ2-2
CSVNRDMNTEAFF	TRBV29-1	TRBJ1-1
CASSFSSNQPQHF	TRBV28	TRBJ1-5
CASSYSGTGNGYTF	TRBV6-5	TRBJ1-2
CASSGQENTEAFF	TRBV6-1	TRBJ1-1
CASSRVTTLHTDTQYF	TRBV18	TRBJ2-3
CASSIEPRLGYGYTF	TRBV19	TRBJ1-2
CSVPPPRGGTYNEQFF	TRBV29-1	TRBJ2-1
CASSYLGSEQYF	TRBV6-5	TRBJ2-7
CATSKPTSGDYNEQFF	TRBV15	TRBJ2-1
CAWSGGGPPGELFF	TRBV30	TRBJ2-2
CASSEGLAGNTGELFF	TRBV2	TRBJ2-2
CASSIRNTEAFF	TRBV28	TRBJ1-1
CASSLGPSGNQPQHF	TRBV5-6	TRBJ1-5
CATSRGGDSGELFF	TRBV15	TRBJ2-2
CASSLSDFTGELFF	TRBV28	TRBJ2-2
CASSSGTGYEQYF	TRBV7-6	TRBJ2-7
CASSLKLSSYEQYF	TRBV27	TRBJ2-7
CASSLSLGDGYTF	TRBV27	TRBJ1-2
CASSLETGDTYEQYF	TRBV28	TRBJ2-7
CASSESGGGFGEQYF	TRBV10-1	TRBJ2-7
CASSLVPQETQYF	TRBV5-1	TRBJ2-5
CAISEPPGLAPNTGELFF	TRBV10-3	TRBJ2-2
CASREDRHETQYF	TRBV2	TRBJ2-5
CAISESAGTSGANVLTF	TRBV10-3	TRBJ2-6
CATSIDSNQPQHF	TRBV15	TRBJ1-5
CASSAEGGRHEQYF	TRBV25-1	TRBJ2-7
CASSRALDYGNEQFF	TRBV7-3	TRBJ2-1
CASSLISRSTDTQYF	TRBV5-6	TRBJ2-3
CASSLRDGPYEQYF	TRBV6-6	TRBJ2-7
CASSLWTGPNEQFF	TRBV5-1	TRBJ2-1
CASSETGQGGRAFF	TRBV10-1	TRBJ1-1
CASRAGAGANVLTF	TRBV7-3	TRBJ2-6
CASSTRDTYSYNEQFF	TRBV5-4	TRBJ2-1
CASMAERRGSDIQYF	TRBV19	TRBJ2-4
CAWSVGQGGPYEQYF	TRBV30	NA
CASSSRTSGGQSSYEQYF	TRBV7-8	TRBJ2-7
CASSSTGQGAAGYTF	TRBV11-2	TRBJ1-2
CASRLGLAGSTDTQYF	TRBV5-1	TRBJ2-3
CASSQGGAGSGANVLTF	TRBV4-3	TRBJ2-6
CASSLFDEQYF	TRBV5-5	TRBJ2-7
CASSFRGQGEQYF	TRBV7-2	TRBJ2-7
CASSLYRDLSSGNTIYF	TRBV28	TRBJ1-3
CASSLPTGGAFF	TRBV6-1	TRBJ1-1
CASSQEAAEKPYEQYF	TRBV4-2	TRBJ2-7
CASSVRTGSYTF	TRBV2	TRBJ1-2